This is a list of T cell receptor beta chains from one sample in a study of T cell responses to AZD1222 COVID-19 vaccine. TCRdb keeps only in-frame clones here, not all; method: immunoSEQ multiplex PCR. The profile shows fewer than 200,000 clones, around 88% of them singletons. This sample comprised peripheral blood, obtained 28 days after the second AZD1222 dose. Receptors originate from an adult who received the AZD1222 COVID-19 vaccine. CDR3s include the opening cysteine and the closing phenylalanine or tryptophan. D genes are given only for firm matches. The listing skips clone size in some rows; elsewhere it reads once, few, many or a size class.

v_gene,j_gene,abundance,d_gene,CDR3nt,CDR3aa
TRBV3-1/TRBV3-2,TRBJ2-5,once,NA,TGTGCCAGCAGCCAAGATCGAGGGGGGACCCAGTACTTC,CASSQDRGGTQYF
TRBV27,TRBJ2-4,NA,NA,TGTGCCAGCAGTTTTCAGGGATTGGGCAAAAACATTCAGTACTTC,CASSFQGLGKNIQYF
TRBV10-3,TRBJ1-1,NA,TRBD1,TGTGCCATCAGCGCAGGGGGCGCCGGCACTGAAGCTTTCTTT,CAISAGGAGTEAFF
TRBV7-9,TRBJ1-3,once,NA,TGTGCCAGCAGCTTAGGTGCTGGAAACACCATATATTTT,CASSLGAGNTIYF
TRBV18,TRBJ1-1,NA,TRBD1,TGTGCCAGCTCAGCGACAGGGATTAACACTGAAGCTTTCTTT,CASSATGINTEAFF
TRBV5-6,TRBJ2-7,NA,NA,TGTGCCAGCAGCTTTCAGTCAGGCCTAGACGAGCAGTACTTC,CASSFQSGLDEQYF
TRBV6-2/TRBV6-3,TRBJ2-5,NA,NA,TGTGCCAGCAGTTCGTCTCCGCCGATCGTCCAAGAGACCCAGTACTTC,CASSSSPPIVQETQYF
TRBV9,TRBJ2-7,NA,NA,TGTGCCAGCAGCGCCACACGCTACTTCTCCTACGAGCAGTACTTC,CASSATRYFSYEQYF
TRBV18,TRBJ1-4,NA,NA,TGTGCCAGCTCGCCCGGGAGCCCGAGGGAAAAACTGTTTTTT,CASSPGSPREKLFF
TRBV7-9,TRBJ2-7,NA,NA,TGTGCCAGCAGCTATACAGGGAAGAGGCACGAGCAGTACTTC,CASSYTGKRHEQYF
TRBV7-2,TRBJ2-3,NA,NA,TGTGCCAGCAGCTCCGACACCGGGATTGGCACAGATACGCAGTATTTT,CASSSDTGIGTDTQYF
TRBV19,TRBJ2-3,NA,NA,TGTGCCAGTAGTATGCGACAGGCGGCAGATACGCAGTATTTT,CASSMRQAADTQYF
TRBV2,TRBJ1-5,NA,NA,TGTGCCAGCAGGCGTGGGGATAGCAATCAGCCCCAGCATTTT,CASRRGDSNQPQHF
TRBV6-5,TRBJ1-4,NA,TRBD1,TGTGCCAGCAGGTCTCCGGGACAGCTTAATGAAAAACTGTTTTTT,CASRSPGQLNEKLFF
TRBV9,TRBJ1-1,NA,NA,TGTGCCAGCAGCGTAGAGGCAGCTTCCATGAACACTGAAGCTTTCTTT,CASSVEAASMNTEAFF
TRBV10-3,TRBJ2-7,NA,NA,TGTGCCATCAGGGCACCCGCCCTGCCGGGAAATTCACCCTACGAGCAGTACTTC,CAIRAPALPGNSPYEQYF
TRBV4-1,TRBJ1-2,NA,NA,TGCGCCAGCAGCCAGAAAGGCTATGGCTACACCTTC,CASSQKGYGYTF
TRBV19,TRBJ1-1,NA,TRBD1,TGTGCCAGTAGTTTCCGACAGGGTGGCACTGAAGCTTTCTTT,CASSFRQGGTEAFF
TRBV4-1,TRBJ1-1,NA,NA,TGCGCCAGCAGCCAAGTCGGGAGGACTGAAGCTTTCTTT,CASSQVGRTEAFF
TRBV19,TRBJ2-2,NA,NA,TGTGCCAGTAGTGCGGCCGGGACAAGCACCGGGGAGCTGTTTTTT,CASSAAGTSTGELFF
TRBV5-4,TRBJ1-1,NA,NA,TGTGCCAGCAGCGGGGTGACAGAGGAGGCTTTCTTT,CASSGVTEEAFF
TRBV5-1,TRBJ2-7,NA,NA,TGCGCCAGCAGCTTGGGGGGGGCGTCCTACGAGCAGTACTTC,CASSLGGASYEQYF
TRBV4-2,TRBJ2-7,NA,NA,TGTGCCAGCAGCGAAGGCATGGGGATCTACGAGCAGTACTTC,CASSEGMGIYEQYF
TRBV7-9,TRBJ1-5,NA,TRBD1,TGTGCCAGCAGGGTGAGGGACAGGGGCAATCAGCCCCAGCATTTT,CASRVRDRGNQPQHF
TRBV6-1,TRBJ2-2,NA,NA,TGTGCCAGCAGTGAAGCAGGCGCCGGGGAGCTGTTTTTT,CASSEAGAGELFF
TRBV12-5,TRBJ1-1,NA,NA,TGTGCTAGTGGTTCGGACAGAAAAGCTTTCTTT,CASGSDRKAFF